The rows below give T cell receptor beta chains drawn from one sample of a study of T cell changes during pregnancy in multiple sclerosis. The protocol was immunoSEQ multiplex PCR, while the TCRdb copy is restricted to in-frame clones and leaves out a portion. The repertoire holds over 90,000 clones, around 91% seen once, with about 0.88% in the top ten. Sample: peripheral blood, taken after pregnancy. These TCRs come from a female donor with multiple sclerosis, enrolled in a pregnancy study. CDR3s include the opening cysteine and the closing phenylalanine or tryptophan. D genes are given only for firm matches. Clone size is stated in some rows and not others, as once, few, many or a class when expanded.

TRBJ2-7	TRBV9	TRBD1	-	CASSVEDRGSYEQYF	TGTGCCAGCAGCGTAGAAGACAGGGGGTCGTACGAGCAGTACTTC
TRBJ1-4	TRBV7-2	-	-	CASIRAGVRANEKLFF	TGTGCCAGCATACGGGCAGGGGTTCGAGCTAATGAAAAACTGTTTTTT
TRBJ2-5	TRBV19	-	-	CASSIGLAARVETQYF	TGTGCCAGTAGTATCGGGTTAGCGGCCCGAGTGGAGACCCAGTACTTC
TRBJ1-1	TRBV7-9	-	-	CASSQLHGFTEAFF	TGTGCCAGCAGCCAACTACACGGTTTCACTGAAGCTTTCTTT
TRBJ1-2	TRBV28	TRBD1	-	CASSLQGQTYGYTF	TGTGCCAGCAGTTTACAGGGACAGACCTATGGCTACACCTTC
TRBJ2-3	TRBV1	-	once	CTSTQVRADYTDTQYF	TGCACCAGCACCCAAGTCCGTGCGGATTACACAGATACGCAGTATTTT
TRBJ1-3	TRBV18	TRBD1	-	CASSHTGGLSSGNTIYF	TGTGCCAGCTCTCACACAGGGGGCTTATCCTCTGGAAACACCATATATTTT
TRBJ1-1	TRBV2	-	-	CASSGVSNTEAFF	TGTGCCAGCAGTGGAGTCTCGAACACTGAAGCTTTCTTT
TRBJ1-6	TRBV5-1	TRBD1	-	CASSPQTGNSPLHF	TGCGCCAGCAGCCCCCAGACAGGGAATTCACCCCTCCACTTT
TRBJ2-7	TRBV27	TRBD2	-	CASRRLAGDEQYF	TGTGCCAGCAGGAGACTAGCGGGAGACGAGCAGTACTTC
TRBJ2-3	TRBV12-5	TRBD2	-	CASGWWTSGASPDTQYF	TGTGCTAGTGGTTGGTGGACTAGCGGGGCCTCCCCAGATACGCAGTATTTT
TRBJ2-2	TRBV7-9	TRBD2	-	CASSPGLVDVTGELFF	TGTGCCAGCAGCCCAGGACTAGTAGATGTAACCGGGGAGCTGTTTTTT
TRBJ2-7	TRBV6-1	TRBD1	once	CASSDRDRGYEQYF	TGTGCCAGCAGTGACCGGGACAGGGGTTACGAGCAGTACTTC
TRBJ2-1	TRBV7-3	TRBD1	-	CASSFAGTGVFDEQFF	TGTGCCAGCAGCTTTGCCGGGACAGGGGTCTTCGATGAGCAGTTCTTC
TRBJ2-7	TRBV18	TRBD2	-	CASSPLVGIAGGPASEQYF	TGTGCCAGCTCACCACTTGTGGGGATAGCGGGAGGGCCAGCCAGCGAGCAGTACTTC
TRBJ2-3	TRBV9	TRBD2	-	CASSPAGGGSTDTQYF	TGTGCCAGCAGCCCAGCCGGGGGGGGGAGCACAGATACGCAGTATTTT
TRBJ2-7	TRBV7-9	TRBD2	-	CASSPPSGREGEQYF	TGTGCCAGCAGCCCCCCAAGCGGGAGGGAAGGGGAGCAGTACTTC